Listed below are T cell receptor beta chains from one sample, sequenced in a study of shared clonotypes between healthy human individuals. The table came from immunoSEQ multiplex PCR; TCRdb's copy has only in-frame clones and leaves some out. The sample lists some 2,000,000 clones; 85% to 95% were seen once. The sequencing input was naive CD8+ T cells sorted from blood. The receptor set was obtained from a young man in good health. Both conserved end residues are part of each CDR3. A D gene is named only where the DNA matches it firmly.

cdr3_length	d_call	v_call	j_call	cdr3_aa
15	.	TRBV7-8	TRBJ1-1	CASSLSWGPLTEAFF
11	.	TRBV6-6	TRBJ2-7	CASMSAYEQYF
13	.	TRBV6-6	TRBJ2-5	CASSWAGQETQYF
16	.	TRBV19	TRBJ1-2	CASSIATPTPIHGYTF
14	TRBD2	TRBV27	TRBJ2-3	CASEIAGAPHTQYF
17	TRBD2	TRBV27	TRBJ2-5	CASSSLSLAGVQETQYF
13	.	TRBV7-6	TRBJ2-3	CASSSQSTDTQYF
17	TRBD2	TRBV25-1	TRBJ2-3	CASSELASGGNTDTQYF
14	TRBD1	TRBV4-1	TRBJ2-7	CASSQGQVAYEQYF
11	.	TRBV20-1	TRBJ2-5	CSASVDLTQYF
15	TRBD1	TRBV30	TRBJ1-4	CAWNRGTGVNEKLFF
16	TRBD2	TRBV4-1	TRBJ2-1	CASSFRTSGDYNEQFF
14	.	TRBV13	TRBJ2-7	CASRTAGGLYEQYF
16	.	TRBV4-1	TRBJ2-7	CASSPTLALGGYEQYF
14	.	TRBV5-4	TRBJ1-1	CASSLKNMNTEAFF
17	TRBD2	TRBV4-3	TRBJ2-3	CASSQDGAGGPGDTQYF
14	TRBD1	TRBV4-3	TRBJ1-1	CASSHGTGWTEAFF
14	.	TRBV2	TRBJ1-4	CASTRREHNEKLFF
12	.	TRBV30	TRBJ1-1	CAWKEGRTEAFF
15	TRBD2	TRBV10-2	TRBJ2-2	CASTTRGVDTGELFF
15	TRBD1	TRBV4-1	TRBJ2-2	CASSHRGRGTGELFF
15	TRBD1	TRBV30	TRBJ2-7	CAWTFPGQHSYEQYF
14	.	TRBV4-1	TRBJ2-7	CASSPKDRLYEQYF
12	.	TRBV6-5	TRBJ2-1	CASSPAGNEQFF
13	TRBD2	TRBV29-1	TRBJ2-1	CSVSSGDYNEQFF
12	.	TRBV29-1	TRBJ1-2	CSVATGNYGYTF
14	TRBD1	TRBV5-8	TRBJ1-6	CASSSGTGDSPLHF
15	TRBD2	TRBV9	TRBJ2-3	CASSGLAGVGDTQYF
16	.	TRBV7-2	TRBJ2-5	CASSLAHWDPQETQYF
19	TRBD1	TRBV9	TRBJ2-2	CASSESLTGEYRVTGELFF
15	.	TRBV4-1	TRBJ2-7	CASSQVGSLPYEQYF
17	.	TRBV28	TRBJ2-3	CASSLWAEVPGTDTQYF
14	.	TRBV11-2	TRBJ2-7	CASSLVGASYEQYF
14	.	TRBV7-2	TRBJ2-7	CASSPVGASYEQYF
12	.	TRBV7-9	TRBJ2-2	CASSPGAGELFF
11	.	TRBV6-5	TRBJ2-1	CASSSQVEQFF
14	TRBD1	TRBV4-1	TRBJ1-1	CASSQGGRGTEAFF
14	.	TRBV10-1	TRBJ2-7	CASSEQSGSPEQYF
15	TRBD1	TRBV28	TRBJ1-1	CASSLSDRGGTEAFF
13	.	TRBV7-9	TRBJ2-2	CASSLFGFGELFF
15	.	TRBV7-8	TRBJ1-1	CASSLKRQALTEAFF
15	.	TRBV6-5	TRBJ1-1	CASSTVSHMNTEAFF
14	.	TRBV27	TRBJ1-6	CASTIQGSNSPLHF
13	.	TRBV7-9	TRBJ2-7	CASSLVGVDEQYF
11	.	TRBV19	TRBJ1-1	CAISMGTEAFF
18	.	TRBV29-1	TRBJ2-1	CSVEEFSLGKRSYNEQFF
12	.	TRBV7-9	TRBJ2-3	CASSQGGDTQYF
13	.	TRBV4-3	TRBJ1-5	CASSQEVYRPQHF
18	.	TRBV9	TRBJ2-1	CASSAPLSGQDSYNEQFF
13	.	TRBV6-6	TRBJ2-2	CASSPRVGGELFF
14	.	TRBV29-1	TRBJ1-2	CSVVDTEARYGYTF
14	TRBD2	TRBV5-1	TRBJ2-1	CASSLTGGYNEQFF
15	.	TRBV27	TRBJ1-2	CASSLLGQGDYGYTF
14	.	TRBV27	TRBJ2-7	CASSFRRKLEEQYF
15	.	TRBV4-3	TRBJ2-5	CASSQGAGTEETQYF